These 28 T cell receptor beta chains originate from one sample sequenced in a study of shared clonotypes between healthy human individuals. Data came from immunoSEQ multiplex PCR; TCRdb stores just in-frame clones and leaves some out. The sample has 2 million to 2.5 million clones, about 90% seen once. The sequenced material came from naive CD4+ T cells from PBMCs. Subset meaning: CD45RA+ positively selected. The receptors originated from a man aged 18 to 35 in good health. Some clones in this sample may be carry-over from other donors' samples.

The chain uses TRBV5-1 and TRBJ2-2, with 8 bases lining up with TRBD2. The CDR3 contains 16 residues. Germline loops: CDR1 SGHRS, CDR2 YFSETQ. The ends lost 0 bases at V and 5 bases at J; junction bases unmatched: 6. The CDR3 region has the DNA TGCGCCAGCAGCTTGGGGAGCGGGAGTGATACCGGGGAGCTGTTTTTT. This encodes CASSLGSGSDTGELFF.

The chain uses TRBV6-5 and TRBJ2-1; D is possibly TRBD2 (6 bases). Germline CDR1 MNHEY, CDR2 SVGAGI. The CDR3 contains 13 residues. V was pared by 9 bases and J by 4 bases, with 13 bases between. DNA for the CDR3: TGTGCCAGGAATAGCGGAAATTACAATGAGCAGTTCTTC. Amino acids: CARNSGNYNEQFF.

The chain links TRBV6-1 to TRBJ2-3; TRBD2 matches at 9 bases. After removal of 8 bases from V and 8 bases from J, the junction contained 14 bases not matched to a gene. The CDR3 runs 15 residues. Germline assignment: CDR1 MNHNS and CDR2 SASEGT. The CDR3 DNA follows: TGTGCCAGCCGCCACTCTAGCGGGAACGTGGCTACGCAGTATTTT. Amino acids: CASRHSSGNVATQYF.

The rearrangement uses TRBV7-3 and TRBJ2-5; 10 bases fit TRBD2. V gave up 5 bases and J gave up 2 bases; unmatched junction bases: 8. Germline loops: CDR1 SGHTA, CDR2 FQGTGA. The CDR3 totals 16 residues. In DNA form, the CDR3 reads TGTGCCAGCAGCCCCGCGCGGACTAGCGGACAAGAGACCCAGTACTTC. Translating it yields CASSPARTSGQETQYF.

This clone was seen a handful of times. Within the sample, other DNA sequences also encode this same CDR3. The DNA of the CDR3 is TGTGCCAGCAGTTACGACAGGAGCAATCAGCCCCAGCATTTT. The encoded protein is CASSYDRSNQPQHF. The rearrangement joins TRBV6-5 to TRBJ1-5, with D tentatively TRBD1 (6 bases). V shed 2 bases and J shed 1 base, with 6 bases lying between them. The CDR3 consists of 14 residues. The germline CDR1 and CDR2 sequences are MNHEY and SVGAGI.

The chain is built from TRBV2 and TRBJ2-1, with D unresolved. This CDR3 has 13 residues. Germline values: CDR1 SNHLY, CDR2 FYNNEI. Trimming cost V 7 bases and J 8 bases, with 15 bases left between them. CDR3 bases: TGTGCCAGCAACTTTTTTGTGATGGATGAGCAGTTCTTC. Translation: CASNFFVMDEQFF.

This clone showed up just a few times. The rearrangement joins TRBV6-5 to TRBJ1-1; D is perhaps TRBD1 (5 bases). The CDR3 length is 14 residues. Germline V gene sequence: CDR1 MNHEY, CDR2 SVGAGI. Trimming took off 6 bases at V and 12 bases at J, with 23 bases between the two ends. The CDR3 loop is CASSPPPGILGSFF. CDR3 in DNA: TGTGCCAGCAGCCCACCCCCAGGGATTTTGGGATCTTTCTTT.

The chain is built from TRBV7-2 and TRBJ2-7; D may correspond to TRBD1 or TRBD2 (5 bases each). The CDR3 totals 14 residues. Germline CDR1 and CDR2: SGHTA and FQGNSA. Deletions cut 2 bases from V and 3 bases from J, with 11 bases between. CDR3 residues: CASSLRGVDYEQYF. The CDR3 DNA follows: TGTGCCAGCAGCTTAAGGGGAGTAGACTACGAGCAGTACTTC.

This clone is a singleton in its sample. The chain employs TRBV30 and TRBJ2-7, with D perhaps being TRBD1 or TRBD2 (5 bases each). CDR1 is GTSNPN and CDR2 is SVGIG in the germline V gene (reference sequence). Trimming stripped 5 bases from V and 3 bases from J, with 20 bases between. The CDR3 consists of 15 residues. The CDR3 region is CAWRGSVMLDYEQYF. The CDR3 nucleotides are TGTGCCTGGCGGGGCAGCGTGATGCTCGACTACGAGCAGTACTTC.

The V call is TRBV7-2, the J call TRBJ1-1; TRBD1 might be the D (6 bases). CDR1 and CDR2 from the germline V gene are SGHTA and FQGNSA. V was cut by 2 bases and J by 5 bases, with 12 bases left in between. CDR3 length: 14 amino acids. The CDR3 here is CASSLQGQGTEAFF. As DNA, the CDR3 is TGTGCCAGCAGCTTACAGGGGCAAGGGACTGAAGCTTTCTTT.

This clone was seen once. The chain joins TRBV28 to TRBJ2-7; D not resolved. The CDR3 consists of 11 residues. Germline V gives CDR1 MDHEN, CDR2 SYDVKM. The V and J ends lost 8 bases and 3 bases respectively, with 8 bases between them. The DNA for the CDR3 is TGTGCCAGCGGGGTCGACTACGAGCAGTACTTC. It is translated as CASGVDYEQYF.

The J gene is TRBJ2-3, the V gene TRBV6-1, with D unclear. V was clipped by 8 bases and J by 0 bases, with 15 bases between them. Germline V gene lookup returns CDR1 MNHNS and CDR2 SASEGT. This CDR3 has 15 amino acids. CDR3 DNA: TGTGCCAGCGGTAACAGACTCTCTAGCACAGATACGCAGTATTTT. It is translated as CASGNRLSSTDTQYF.

CDR3 nucleotides: TGTGCCAGCAGCCACGGGGGAGCAAAACGTTTCGGGGAGCAGTACTTC. It yields the protein CASSHGGAKRFGEQYF. The chain recombines TRBV7-2 with TRBJ2-7; D may be TRBD2 (6 bases). The CDR3 has 16 amino acids. The V end lost 5 bases, the J end lost 7 bases, and 24 bases lay between the germline ends. Germline values: CDR1 SGHTA, CDR2 FQGNSA. The variable domain in full, with the rest retrieved from reference TRBV7-2 and TRBJ2-7, is GAGVSQSPSNKVTEKGKDVELRCDPISGHTALYWYRQSLGQGLEFLIYFQGNSAPDKSGLPSDRFSAERTGGSVSTLTIQRTQQEDSAVYLCASSHGGAKRFGEQYFGPGTRLTVT.

A single count supports this clone. The chain joins TRBV7-3 to TRBJ2-1, with 11 bases lining up with TRBD2. Trimming took 1 base from V and 7 from J; bases not matched to a gene: 3. From germline, CDR1 is SGHTA and CDR2 FQGTGA. This CDR3 has 15 amino acids. The chain's CDR3 is CASSLILAGVNEQFF. CDR3 sequence (DNA): TGTGCCAGCAGCTTAATACTAGCGGGAGTAAATGAGCAGTTCTTC.

The V and J genes are TRBV7-8 and TRBJ2-2; a possible D gene is TRBD2 (6 bases). This CDR3 contains 15 residues. The V gene lost 1 base and the J gene lost 7 bases, with 13 bases spanning the gap. CDR1 and CDR2 from the germline V gene are SGHVS and FQNEAQ. The CDR3 DNA reads as TGTGCCAGCAGCTTAGTGGGGAGGTATGGCGGGGAGCTGTTTTTT. Encoded protein: CASSLVGRYGGELFF.

V gene TRBV7-3 combines with J gene TRBJ1-1; no reliable D call. Per germline, CDR1 SGHTA and CDR2 FQGTGA. V shed 1 base and J shed 9 bases, with 9 bases lying between them. The CDR3 sequence is 12 residues long. Written as DNA, the CDR3 is TGTGCCAGCAGCTTAAACGGATACAAAGCTTTCTTT. It yields the protein CASSLNGYKAFF.

This clone was observed a few times. The V and J genes are TRBV2 and TRBJ1-1; D is unresolved. The CDR3 is 14 amino acids. Trimming cost V 4 bases and J 0 bases, with 9 bases left between them. CDR1 and CDR2 from the germline V gene are SNHLY and FYNNEI. CDR3 loop: CASSVSALNTEAFF. CDR3 nucleotide sequence: TGTGCCAGCAGTGTGTCGGCTCTGAACACTGAAGCTTTCTTT.

J is TRBJ1-1 and V is TRBV19, with 12 positions matching TRBD1. CDR1 is LNHDA and CDR2 is SQIVND in the germline V gene (reference sequence). The CDR3 length is 17 residues. V lost 7 bases and J lost 3; bases outside the gene matches: 12. The CDR3 spells CASTRSPGQGADTEAFF. The CDR3 DNA reads as TGTGCCAGTACCCGTTCCCCGGGACAGGGGGCTGACACTGAAGCTTTCTTT.

This CDR3 is CASSLRDSNYEQYF. The CDR3 DNA reads TGTGCCAGCAGCCTGCGGGACTCCAACTACGAGCAGTACTTC. The V and J genes are TRBV11-1 and TRBJ2-7; tentative D call: TRBD2 (6 bases). Germline loops: CDR1 SGHAT, CDR2 FQDESV (reference sequence). Trimming took off 5 bases at V and 3 bases at J, with 14 bases between the two ends. The CDR3 is made up of 14 amino acids.

The count of this clone is one. This chain joins TRBV27 and TRBJ2-2, with D tentatively TRBD2 (6 bases). There are 13 residues in the CDR3. Germline V lookup: CDR1 MNHEY, CDR2 SMNVEV (reference sequence). V was shortened by 6 bases and J by 8 bases, with 13 bases between the two germline ends. The CDR3 nucleotides read TGTGCCAGCAGCTGGACGGGAGATGGGGAGCTGTTTTTT. This sequence encodes CASSWTGDGELFF.

The chain couples TRBV18 to TRBJ2-2; no firm D call. CDR3 length equals 15 residues. Germline lookup yields CDR1 KGHSH and CDR2 LQKENI. V was shortened by 7 bases and J by 4 bases, with 16 bases between the two germline ends. CDR3 in amino acids: CASFRQPVGTGELFF. The DNA for the CDR3 is TGTGCCAGCTTCCGACAACCCGTCGGCACCGGGGAGCTGTTTTTT.

V usage is TRBV19 and J usage is TRBJ2-2; 9 nucleotides line up with TRBD1. CDR1 LNHDA and CDR2 SQIVND come from the germline V gene (reference sequence). The CDR3 extends over 14 amino acids. The trim removed 10 bases at V and 4 bases at J, leaving 7 bases unmatched. CDR3 loop: CATGTGRATGELFF. Here the CDR3 DNA reads TGTGCCACCGGGACAGGGCGTGCCACCGGGGAGCTGTTTTTT. The variable domain in full, completed from reference TRBV19 and TRBJ2-2, reads DGGITQSPKYLFRKEGQNVTLSCEQNLNHDAMYWYRQDPGQGLRLIYYSQIVNDFQKGDIAEGYSVSREKKESFPLTVTSAQKNPTAFYLCATGTGRATGELFFGEGSRLTVL.

The chain recombines TRBV5-1 with TRBJ2-1; a weak D match, TRBD2 (5 bases). The germline V and J ends were trimmed by 1 base and 6 bases, with 14 bases remaining between them. The CDR3 is 15 residues long. Germline CDR1 SGHRS, CDR2 YFSETQ. As DNA, the CDR3 is TGCGCCAGCAGCTTGATTCCCCGACGGGGCAATGAGCAGTTCTTC. Protein sequence: CASSLIPRRGNEQFF. Looking up the rest from reference TRBV5-1 and TRBJ2-1 gives the full variable domain: KAGVTQTPRYLIKTRGQQVTLSCSPISGHRSVSWYQQTPGQGLQFLFEYFSETQRNKGNFPGRFSGRQFSNSRSEMNVSTLELGDSALYLCASSLIPRRGNEQFFGPGTRLTVL.

This chain links TRBV4-1 with TRBJ2-5; 7 bases agree with TRBD1. The J call may be faulty, since TRBJ2-7 better matches the DNA end. The CDR3 sequence is 13 residues long. From germline, CDR1 is MGHRA and CDR2 YSYEKL. CDR3 in amino acids: CASSLDRVYEQYF. The CDR3 DNA reads as TGCGCCAGCAGCCTCGACAGGGTCTACGAGCAGTACTTC.

The V and J genes are TRBV28 and TRBJ2-1; 10 bases map to TRBD2. Germline lookup yields CDR1 MDHEN and CDR2 SYDVKM. The CDR3 contains 16 residues. V dropped 5 bases and J dropped 2; count of bases not matched to a gene: 6. This CDR3 is CASSALAGETYNEQFF. The CDR3 nucleotides are TGTGCCAGCAGTGCCCTAGCGGGAGAGACCTACAATGAGCAGTTCTTC. Looking up the rest from reference TRBV28 and TRBJ2-1 gives the full variable domain: DVKVTQSSRYLVKRTGEKVFLECVQDMDHENMFWYRQDPGLGLRLIYFSYDVKMKEKGDIPEGYSVSREKKERFSLILESASTNQTSMYLCASSALAGETYNEQFFGPGTRLTVL.

The V and J genes are TRBV28 and TRBJ1-6, with a weak D call TRBD1 (6 bases). The germline V and J ends were trimmed by 8 bases and 4 bases, with 12 bases remaining between them. The CDR3 totals 14 residues. Looked up from germline, CDR1 is MDHEN and CDR2 is SYDVKM. Here the CDR3 reads CASLRTAYNSPLHF. CDR3 bases: TGTGCCAGCCTACGGACAGCTTATAATTCACCCCTCCACTTT. The whole variable domain, remainder taken from reference TRBV28 and TRBJ1-6, is DVKVTQSSRYLVKRTGEKVFLECVQDMDHENMFWYRQDPGLGLRLIYFSYDVKMKEKGDIPEGYSVSREKKERFSLILESASTNQTSMYLCASLRTAYNSPLHFGNGTRLTVT.

This rearrangement joins TRBV28 to TRBJ1-4; a weak D match, TRBD1 (5 bases). The CDR3 sequence is 12 residues long. V was clipped by 3 bases and J by 10 bases, with 9 bases between them. Germline-derived CDR1 and CDR2 are MDHEN and SYDVKM. In DNA form, the CDR3 reads TGTGCCAGCAGTTTGACGGGGGGAAAACTGTTTTTT. Protein: CASSLTGGKLFF.

The gene calls are TRBV9 and TRBJ1-1; D is ambiguous. Trimming took off 3 bases at V and 1 base at J, with 7 bases between the two ends. The CDR3 sequence is 13 residues long. The germline V gene encodes CDR1 SGDLS and CDR2 YYNGEE. CDR3: CASSELENTEAFF. The CDR3 nucleotides read TGTGCCAGCAGCGAGCTCGAGAACACTGAAGCTTTCTTT.